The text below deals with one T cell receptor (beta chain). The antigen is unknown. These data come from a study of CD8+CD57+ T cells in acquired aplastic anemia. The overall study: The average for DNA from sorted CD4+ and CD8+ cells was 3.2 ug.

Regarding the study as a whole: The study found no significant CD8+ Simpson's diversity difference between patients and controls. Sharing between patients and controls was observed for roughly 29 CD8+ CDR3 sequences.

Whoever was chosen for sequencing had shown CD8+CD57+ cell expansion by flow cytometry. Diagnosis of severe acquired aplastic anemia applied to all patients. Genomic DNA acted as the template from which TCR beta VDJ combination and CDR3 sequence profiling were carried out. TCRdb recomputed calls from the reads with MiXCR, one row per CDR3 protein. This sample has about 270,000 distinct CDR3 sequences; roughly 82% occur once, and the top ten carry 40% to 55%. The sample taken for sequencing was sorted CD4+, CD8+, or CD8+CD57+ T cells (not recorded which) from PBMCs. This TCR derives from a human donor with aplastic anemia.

CDR3 in amino acids: CASSEARVYGYTF. CDR3 DNA: TGTGCCAGCAGTGAAGCGAGGGTCTATGGCTACACCTTC. This chain connects TRBV2 to TRBJ1-2; unclear D gene. Germline CDR1 reads SNHLY; CDR2 reads FYNNEI. V shed 0 bases and J shed 4 bases, with 6 bases lying between them. This CDR3 is 13 amino acids long. The full variable domain, rest sourced from reference TRBV2 and TRBJ1-2, is EPEVTQTPSHQVTQMGQEVILRCVPISNHLYFYWYRQILGQKVEFLVSFYNNEISEKSEIFDDQFSVERPDGSNFTLKIRSTKLEDSAMYFCASSEARVYGYTFGSGTRLTVV.